Each of the 12 T cell receptor beta chains below was sequenced from the same sample in a study of T cells after yellow fever vaccination. A single record per CDR3 protein comes from TCRdb applying MiXCR to the 5' RACE reads. The sample contains around 500,000 distinct CDR3 sequences, 20% to 25% of which appear only once. The specimen comprised PBMCs, sampled about 20 days after the first yellow fever vaccination. Source of these receptors: a man between 18 and 29 years old who received the YFV17D yellow fever vaccine.

The table lists this clonotype with a few counts. The V call is TRBV27, the J call TRBJ1-1; TRBD1 is a possible D gene (5 bases). This CDR3 has 16 residues. CDR1 and CDR2 from the germline V gene are MNHEY and SMNVEV (reference sequence). V was cut by 3 bases and J by 4 bases, with 18 bases left in between. The DNA of the CDR3 is TGTGCCAGCAGTTTTGCGGGGGAGGCGGCGATCACTGAAGCTTTCTTT. It specifies CASSFAGEAAITEAFF.

In this sample, this clonotype turned up a few times. CDR3 region: CASSFLVEGDTQYF. The CDR3 bases are TGTGCCAGCAGCTTTTTGGTGGAGGGAGATACGCAGTATTTT. The V and J genes are TRBV7-8 and TRBJ2-3, with a possible D match to TRBD2 (6 bases). CDR3 length equals 14 residues. Germline-derived CDR1 and CDR2 are SGHVS and FQNEAQ. The germline V and J ends were trimmed by 3 bases and 5 bases, with 12 bases remaining between them.

As regards this clonotype: At one end the junction does not follow the germline gene, possibly because of a read error. The rearrangement joins TRBV4-3 to TRBJ1-1, with D perhaps matching TRBD1 (6 bases). Germline V gene lookup returns CDR1 LGHNA and CDR2 YSLEER. CDR3 length: 15 amino acids. This chain's CDR3 is CASSQGRGLNTEAFF. As DNA, the CDR3 is TGTGCCAGCAGTCAAGGCAGGGGCCTGAACACTGAAGCTTTCTTT.

This clonotype turned up a few times. The chain combines TRBV27 with TRBJ1-2; TRBD1 agrees at 11 bases. The CDR3 is 15 residues long. V gave up 5 bases and J gave up 8 bases; unmatched junction bases: 10. The germline V gene has CDR1 MNHEY and CDR2 SMNVEV (reference sequence). Here the CDR3 reads CASSRDRGWTIGYTF. The CDR3 nucleotides are TGTGCCAGCAGTAGGGACAGGGGGTGGACCATCGGCTACACCTTC.

V is TRBV4-1 and J is TRBJ2-5; 8 bases line up with TRBD1. Trimming at V came to 2 bases and at J to 2 bases, leaving 7 bases not matched to a gene. This CDR3 region has 16 residues. CDR1 MGHRA and CDR2 YSYEKL come from the germline V gene. The CDR3 sequence is CASSQWSRGHQETQYF. For the CDR3, the DNA is TGCGCCAGCAGCCAATGGTCCAGGGGGCATCAAGAGACCCAGTACTTC.

The table lists this clonotype with a few counts. The chain employs TRBV4-2 and TRBJ2-1; a weak D match, TRBD1 (6 bases). The CDR3 extends over 14 amino acids. Germline loops: CDR1 LGHNA, CDR2 YNFKEQ. The V gene lost 0 bases and the J gene lost 5 bases, with 8 bases spanning the gap. The CDR3 is CASSQEWTDNEQFF. For the CDR3, the DNA is TGTGCCAGCAGCCAAGAATGGACAGACAATGAGCAGTTCTTC.

The table lists this clonotype with a count of one. CDR3 DNA sequence: TGTGCCAGCAGCTTAGGGTGGCATAATTCACCCCTCCACTTT. Translating it yields CASSLGWHNSPLHF. The V call is TRBV7-6, the J call TRBJ1-6; D unclear. CDR1 SGHVS and CDR2 FNYEAQ come from the germline V gene. Trimming removed 1 base at V and 5 bases at J, with 6 bases between. There are 14 residues in the CDR3.

This sequence joins TRBV5-5 and TRBJ2-2; 7 bases line up with TRBD1. CDR3 length: 14 amino acids. Germline V lookup: CDR1 SGHKS, CDR2 YYEKEE (reference sequence). V was pared by 7 bases and J by 4 bases, with 7 bases of the junction left unmatched. The CDR3 bases are TGTGCCAGCGACCCGGGACAGAGCACCGGGGAGCTGTTTTTT. Translating gives CASDPGQSTGELFF.

This clonotype was seen only a few times. The J gene is TRBJ2-1, the V gene TRBV6-2 or TRBV6-3; 10 nucleotides align to TRBD2. The V and J ends lost 0 bases and 4 bases, in that order; junction bases with no gene match: 9. The CDR3 runs to 18 residues. CDR1 is MNHEY and CDR2 is SVGEGT in the germline V gene. The CDR3 DNA follows: TGTGCCAGCAGTTACTCCCCTGAGCGGGGGGGCAGTTACAATGAGCAGTTCTTC. Amino acids: CASSYSPERGGSYNEQFF.

This chain uses TRBV6-2 or TRBV6-3 with TRBJ2-7; TRBD2 might be the D (6 bases). V lost 0 bases and J 0 bases, leaving 6 bases between the germline ends. Germline CDR1 MNHEY, CDR2 SVGEGT. This CDR3 region has 14 residues. The CDR3 sequence: CASSYSTSSYEQYF. CDR3 nucleotide sequence: TGTGCCAGCAGTTACTCGACTAGCTCCTACGAGCAGTACTTC.

The chain links TRBV4-1 to TRBJ1-3, with TRBD1 identical over 9 bases. Germline CDR1 MGHRA, CDR2 YSYEKL. The junction had 8 bases not matched to a gene; V was cut back by 2 bases and J by 9 bases. This CDR3 has 15 residues. CDR3 nucleotide sequence: TGCGCCAGCAGCCAACTCGGGACAGGGAAGAGCACCATATATTTT. Its protein product is CASSQLGTGKSTIYF.

The CDR3 DNA is TGCGCCAGCAGCCCGTACCGACCTGGGAAGAACTATGGCTACACCTTC. This codes for CASSPYRPGKNYGYTF. The chain combines TRBV5-1 with TRBJ1-2; D is undetermined. The CDR3 runs 16 residues. V dropped 4 bases and J dropped 2 bases, with 18 bases sitting between them. Germline CDR1 reads SGHRS; CDR2 reads YFSETQ.